This T cell receptor (beta chain) was sequenced during a study of T cells in Graves' hyperthyroidism and ophthalmopathy (dated by TCRdb to between 2018 and 2020). As for the study more broadly: Peripheral blood samples were taken at initial diagnosis, before any treatment was given. To identify distinguishing TCR V-J signatures, a discovery cohort of about 100 patients was used, comprising 43 with Graves' ophthalmopathy and roughly 60 with stable Graves' hyperthyroidism. Prospective prediction of ophthalmopathy was tested in an independent validation cohort consisting of some 19 hyperthyroidism patients and 15 to 17 patients who later progressed to ophthalmopathy. The 100 discovery patients were divided at random into training and test sets in a 7:3 ratio. Thyroid tissue and blood T-cell repertoires from six Graves' hyperthyroidism patients were also compared in the study. After blood sampling, hyperthyroidism patients were treated with methimazole at a starting dose of 30 mg daily, and ophthalmopathy patients were treated with high-dose intravenous methylprednisolone. TCR Vbeta CDR3 sequencing of 130 to 150 peripheral blood samples (43 ophthalmopathy, roughly 72 hyperthyroidism and approximately 17 progressor patients) is reported in the paper.

The germline V gene (reference sequence) gives CDR1 as LNHDA and CDR2 as SQIVND. The CDR3 numbers 17 residues from cysteine through phenylalanine. CDR3 DNA only is kept here, 51 bases in frame from base 1. For this chain, trimming is 3 bases at the V end and 1 base at the J end, and the number of junction bases without a gene match is 5. Stable Graves' hyperthyroidism was defined as the absence of progression to ophthalmopathy over 18 months of follow-up. The hyperthyroidism patients were between 18 and 65 years old and newly diagnosed, with a disease duration of less than 2 months. Any patient with an uncontrolled infection, another autoimmune disease, pregnancy or lactation was excluded. Clinical symptoms, serum thyroxine and TRAb, thyroid ultrasound, and orbital computed tomography formed the basis for the diagnoses. Ficoll-Paque density gradient centrifugation was used to isolate PBMCs from approximately 10 ml of fresh peripheral blood. Total RNA was extracted with Trizol reagent, and quality was checked on an Agilent 2100 Bioanalyzer.

Results the study describes overall, beyond this receptor: Sample size was not statistically predetermined, and blinding of investigators to group allocation was not performed. Blood samples also contained most of the expanded thyroid clonotypes (frequency above 0.001), which suggests that blood repertoires may reflect thyroid immune responses. In validation, the model predicted progression to ophthalmopathy a median of about 6.5 months before onset, with about 70% sensitivity and 72.22% specificity. A model built on a 13 V-J signature distinguished ophthalmopathy from stable hyperthyroidism, reaching 85% to 90% sensitivity and around 82% specificity in cross-validation and 80%/75% in testing.

A remark on this clonotype: Its antigen specificity is not known. Base qualities are not at hand, and no much larger clone is one base apart.

TCR beta CDR3 regions were amplified from RNA transcripts. A first-round RT-PCR of the TCR CDR3 used the HTBI primer set with the Qiagen OneStep RT-PCR kit. Libraries were constructed in a second round of multiplex PCR, after which size selection and purification were performed. Libraries were sequenced paired-end with 100 bp reads on an Illumina HiSeq2000. Turning to the authors' computational methods: SOAPnuke was used to process the raw data, removing reads that contained adapters or uncalled bases, had a mean Phred below 15, or lacked an exact match to the constant primer or identifier. High-quality paired reads were merged with COPE v1.2.5, and unique nucleotide sequences were defined as clonotypes. MiTCR v1.1 was used to align clonotypes to the IMGT TRBV, TRBD and TRBJ reference segments. The analysis was restricted to V-J combinations with a frequency above 0.0001, which together covered over 99% of the repertoires. The TCS score was defined as the ratio of F50 (clonal expansion) to E x V (chaos), calculated using BLOSUM62-based TCRdist between CDR3 peptides within each V-J. Welch's t-statistics and random forest reduced several hundred V-J features to 13, which were used in a naive Bayes classifier (R e1071). The public reads were reprocessed in TCRdb via fastp at Q25 and MiXCR, keeping in-frame beta chains. Each record represents a unique CDR3 protein, reported with the most common genes and DNA among its rows. In this record, the V and J calls reflect TCRdb's handling and not the investigators' own analysis. For this sample the table gives 300,000 to 400,000 distinct CDR3 sequences, of which 21% were detected only once. Jointly, the top ten make up around 48% of the sample.

The receptor chain draws on TRBV19 and TRBJ2-1, and TRBD2 aligns with 11 junction nucleotides. This TCR was recovered from a woman aged 50 to 60 with Graves' hyperthyroidism. The material sequenced was blood. The CDR3 protein sequence reads: CASSILAGGRSYNEQFF. At the DNA level, the sequence is TGTGCCAGTAGTATTTTAGCGGGAGGGAGGTCCTACAATGAGCAGTTCTTC.